The 11 T cell receptor beta chains listed next were all sequenced from one sample in a study of OX40 agonist ivuxolimab in advanced cancers. Assay used: immunoSEQ multiplex PCR; TCRdb lists only in-frame clones, some missing. The table lists fewer than 65,000 clones, 79% of them singletons. The specimen was CD4+ or CD8+ T cells sorted from blood, collected in a trial of the OX40 agonist ivuxolimab. These receptors were obtained from an adult with an advanced solid tumor such as melanoma, head and neck, liver or kidney cancer.

Written as DNA, the CDR3 is TGTGCCAGCAGCGCCGGTGGGGGGGCAACCAATGAGCAGTTCTTC. Amino acids: CASSAGGGATNEQFF. This sequence joins TRBV7-2 and TRBJ2-1; D may be TRBD2 (7 bases). Germline CDR1 SGHTA, CDR2 FQGNSA. V was pared by 5 bases and J by 6 bases, with 17 bases between. The CDR3 has 15 amino acids.

The chain links TRBV27 to TRBJ2-7; 7 positions agree with TRBD1. The CDR3 is made up of 14 amino acids. Germline V gene lookup returns CDR1 MNHEY and CDR2 SMNVEV (reference sequence). After removal of 3 bases from V and 0 bases from J, the junction contained 2 bases not matched to a gene. CDR3 loop: CASSLGQTSYEQYF. The CDR3 nucleotides are TGTGCCAGCAGTTTGGGACAGACCTCCTACGAGCAGTACTTC.

This clone was observed a single time. The V and J genes are TRBV5-6 and TRBJ1-4, with D perhaps matching TRBD1 (6 bases). V was pared by 4 bases and J by 8 bases, with 18 bases between. Per the germline V gene, CDR1 is SGHDT and CDR2 is YYEEEE. This CDR3 contains 15 residues. The CDR3 coding sequence is TGTGCCAGCAGCCATCAGGGGAACCGGCGAGAAAAACTGTTTTTT. This encodes CASSHQGNRREKLFF.

This chain connects TRBV7-2 to TRBJ2-5; either TRBD1 or TRBD2 may supply D (5 bases each). Trimming stripped 8 bases from V and 8 bases from J, with 18 bases between. CDR3 length: 13 residues. Looked up from germline, CDR1 is SGHTA and CDR2 is FQGNSA. CDR3 coding DNA: TGTGCCAGCGAAGGAACAGGTGGGAGCACCCAGTACTTC. Translating it yields CASEGTGGSTQYF. The full variable domain, its missing parts supplied by reference TRBV7-2 and TRBJ2-5, is GAGVSQSPSNKVTEKGKDVELRCDPISGHTALYWYRQSLGQGLEFLIYFQGNSAPDKSGLPSDRFSAERTGGSVSTLTIQRTQQEDSAVYLCASEGTGGSTQYFGPGTRLLVL.

V and J are TRBV7-3 and TRBJ2-1; the match to TRBD2 covers 10 bases. The length of the CDR3 is 14 residues. The V gene end was trimmed by 3 bases and the J gene end by 6 bases; junction bases not matched to a gene: 2. Germline CDR1 is SGHTA and CDR2 is FQGTGA. CDR3 nucleotide sequence: TGTGCCAGCAGCTTTAGCGGGGGGTTCAATGAGCAGTTCTTC. It is translated as CASSFSGGFNEQFF.

J is TRBJ2-7 and V is TRBV5-6; no reliable D call. CDR1 and CDR2 from the germline V gene are SGHDT and YYEEEE. The CDR3 has 15 amino acids. Trimming left V 4 bases short and J 2 bases short, with 16 bases between. The CDR3 DNA is TGTGCCAGCAGCCCGGGTATAGGGCAGACCTACGAGCAGTACTTC. Its translation is CASSPGIGQTYEQYF.

The chain has TRBV28 and TRBJ2-7, with D perhaps matching TRBD2 (6 bases). V was trimmed by 6 bases and J by 3 bases, leaving 18 bases between them. This CDR3 has 15 residues. Germline loops: CDR1 MDHEN, CDR2 SYDVKM. CDR3 in amino acids: CASSRVQGGSYEQYF. CDR3 DNA: TGTGCCAGCAGCAGAGTCCAGGGAGGTAGCTACGAGCAGTACTTC.

The chain employs TRBV11-2 and TRBJ2-7; 11 positions agree with TRBD2. The germline gives CDR1 SGHAT, CDR2 FQNNGV. This CDR3 is built from 13 residues. After removal of 8 bases from V and 7 bases from J, the junction contained 7 bases not matched to a gene. CDR3 region: CASLAGGPEEQYF. DNA for the CDR3: TGTGCCAGCTTAGCGGGAGGGCCGGAAGAGCAGTACTTC.

The chain links TRBV7-9 to TRBJ2-7; D may correspond to TRBD1 or TRBD2 (6 bases each). Germline V lookup: CDR1 SEHNR, CDR2 FQNEAQ (reference sequence). V was clipped by 5 bases and J by 3 bases, with 20 bases between them. This CDR3 region has 16 residues. CDR3 DNA sequence: TGTGCCAGCAGCCCCCCGGGAGACAGGTTCTTCTACGAGCAGTACTTC. This gives the protein CASSPPGDRFFYEQYF.

The chain has TRBV7-9 and TRBJ2-1; D ambiguous. V dropped 1 base and J dropped 8 bases, with 9 bases sitting between them. Germline values: CDR1 SEHNR, CDR2 FQNEAQ (reference sequence). This CDR3 is 13 amino acids long. In DNA, the CDR3 is TGTGCCAGCAGCTTAGACTTCACAGATGAGCAGTTCTTC. Encoded protein: CASSLDFTDEQFF.

The chain is built from TRBV2 and TRBJ2-7; D is perhaps TRBD2 (5 bases). The CDR3 length is 13 residues. The germline V gene encodes CDR1 SNHLY and CDR2 FYNNEI. Trimming took off 7 bases at V and 7 bases at J, with 17 bases between the two ends. DNA of the CDR3: TGTGCCAGCACCCCCCGGGAACTACTGGAGCAGTACTTC. Its translation is CASTPRELLEQYF.